This T cell receptor beta chain was identified during a study of T cell clones after liver transplantation. The table came from immunoSEQ multiplex PCR; TCRdb's copy has only in-frame clones and leaves some out. The repertoire holds more than 95,000 clones, with around four fifths as singletons. Germline CDR1 and CDR2: SGHRS and YFSETQ. This CDR3 has 15 residues. Deletions cut 4 bases from V and 9 bases from J, with 20 bases between. Material: CD4+ T cells from blood, obtained before liver transplant. The receptor's source is a human donor who received a liver transplant. V is TRBV5-1 and J is TRBJ1-5; D perhaps matches TRBD1 (6 bases). CDR3 in amino acids: CASSRDGDGGRPQHF. The CDR3 DNA is TGCGCCAGCAGCCGAGATGGGGACGGGGGCCGGCCCCAGCATTTT.